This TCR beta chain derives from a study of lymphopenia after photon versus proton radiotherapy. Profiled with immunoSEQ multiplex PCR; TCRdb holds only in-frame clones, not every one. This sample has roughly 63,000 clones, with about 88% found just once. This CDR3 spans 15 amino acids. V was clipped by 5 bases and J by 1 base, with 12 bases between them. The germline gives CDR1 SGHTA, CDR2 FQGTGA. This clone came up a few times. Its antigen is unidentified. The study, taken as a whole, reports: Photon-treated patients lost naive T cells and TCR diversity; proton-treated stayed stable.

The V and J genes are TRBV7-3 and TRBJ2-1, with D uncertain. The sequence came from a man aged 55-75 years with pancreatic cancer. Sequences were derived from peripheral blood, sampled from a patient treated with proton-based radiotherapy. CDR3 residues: CASSKEAASYNEQFF. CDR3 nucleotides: TGTGCCAGCAGCAAAGAGGCTGCATCCTACAATGAGCAGTTCTTC.